One and the same sample provided the 19 T cell receptor beta chains below, sequenced in a study of Ad26.COV2.S vaccination and SARS-CoV-2 variants. The protocol was immunoSEQ multiplex PCR, while the TCRdb copy is restricted to in-frame clones and leaves out a portion. The repertoire holds around 320,000 clones, just over 85% seen once, with 1.9% in the top ten. Regarding treatment: around 19 received Ad26.COV2.S at low or high dose, single or two shots; 5 received placebo; per-sample allocation not given. Sampling was performed 63 days after the first vaccine or placebo injection. The material was peripheral blood, obtained in a trial of Ad26.COV2.S vaccine versus placebo. The receptors derive from a person aged 18-65 years who received the Ad26.COV2.S COVID-19 vaccine or a placebo.

This clone was detected a few times. The chain uses TRBV6-6 and TRBJ1-1, with unresolved D. Trimming stripped 2 bases from V and 11 bases from J, with 9 bases between. Per the germline V gene, CDR1 is MNHNY and CDR2 is SVGAGI (reference sequence). This CDR3 is built from 11 residues. The CDR3 sequence is CASSYHGEAFF. In DNA form, the CDR3 reads TGTGCCAGCAGTTACCACGGAGAGGCTTTCTTT.

This clone was counted a few times. In DNA form, the CDR3 reads TGTGCCAGTAGTGCATCCGGGACGAAAACGTCCTATGGCTACACCTTC. This codes for CASSASGTKTSYGYTF. The rearrangement links TRBV19 to TRBJ1-2, with a weak D call TRBD1 (5 bases). The CDR3 has 16 amino acids. The V and J ends lost 5 bases and 4 bases respectively, with 20 bases between them. Germline loops: CDR1 LNHDA, CDR2 SQIVND (reference sequence).

The genes are TRBV24-1 and TRBJ2-2; tentative D call: TRBD2 (5 bases). V shed 4 bases and J shed 7 bases, with 6 bases lying between them. The CDR3 consists of 12 residues. Germline values: CDR1 KGHDR, CDR2 SFDVKD. CDR3 coding DNA: TGTGCCACCAGTGACGGGGACGGGGAGCTGTTTTTT. It is translated as CATSDGDGELFF.

The V and J genes are TRBV6-2 or TRBV6-3 and TRBJ1-4; 7 bases match TRBD1. The V gene's germline CDR1 is MNHEY and CDR2 SVGEGT. V lost 2 bases and J lost 7; bases outside the gene matches: 7. This CDR3 comprises 15 residues. The DNA of the CDR3 is TGTGCCAGCAGTTACGACCGGGACAGTCTTGAAAAACTGTTTTTT. It yields the protein CASSYDRDSLEKLFF.

V is TRBV6-6 and J is TRBJ1-4; no definite D call. The CDR3 is 15 residues long. Looked up from germline, CDR1 is MNHNY and CDR2 is SVGAGI (reference sequence). V dropped 5 bases and J dropped 6 bases, with 16 bases sitting between them. CDR3 protein: CASSPRRTGDEKLFF. As DNA, the CDR3 is TGTGCCAGCAGTCCGAGACGGACCGGCGATGAAAAACTGTTTTTT.

The chain combines TRBV4-3 with TRBJ1-1; no clear D. Trimming took 1 base from V and 5 from J, leaving 8 bases between them. The CDR3 has 13 amino acids. Germline V gene sequence: CDR1 LGHNA, CDR2 YSLEER. The CDR3 DNA sequence: TGCGCCAGCAGCCAAGTCGGAAGAACTGAAGCTTTCTTT. It yields the protein CASSQVGRTEAFF.

The gene calls are TRBV2 and TRBJ1-3, with 9 bases fitting TRBD1. The germline gives CDR1 SNHLY, CDR2 FYNNEI. Trimming cost V 6 bases and J 1 base; bases outside gene matches: 7. This CDR3 has 16 amino acids. The CDR3 nucleotides are TGTGCCAGCAGCGGGGACAGGGTTGATTCTGGAAACACCATATATTTT. Amino acids: CASSGDRVDSGNTIYF.

The V gene is TRBV30, the J gene TRBJ1-6, with TRBD1 matching over 8 bases. V lost 8 bases and J lost 6; bases outside the gene matches: 12. The CDR3 totals 15 residues. The germline V gene has CDR1 GTSNPN and CDR2 SVGIG (reference sequence). CDR3 nucleotides: TGTGCCGCAACCCGGGGACAGGCATTTAATTCACCCCTCCACTTT. Protein sequence: CAATRGQAFNSPLHF.

In DNA, the CDR3 is TGTGCCAGCAGCCGGACAGGGATATACACAGATACGCAGTATTTT. Translated, it gives CASSRTGIYTDTQYF. This chain joins TRBV6-5 and TRBJ2-3, with 8 nucleotides matching TRBD1. CDR1 and CDR2 (germline): MNHEY, SVGAGI. CDR3 length: 15 amino acids. V lost 6 bases and J lost 2; bases outside the gene matches: 7.

The J gene is TRBJ2-5, the V gene TRBV6-2 or TRBV6-3; D gene unclear. CDR3 length: 15 amino acids. CDR1 MNHEY and CDR2 SVGEGT come from the germline V gene. The V end was cut by 2 bases, the J end by 3 bases, with 13 bases between. The CDR3 protein is CASSYGRKAKETQYF. CDR3 bases: TGTGCCAGCAGTTACGGAAGGAAAGCTAAAGAGACCCAGTACTTC.

This clone came up once. The V and J genes are TRBV7-8 and TRBJ1-4; 7 positions agree with TRBD1. The trim removed 5 bases at V and 8 bases at J, leaving 8 bases unmatched. CDR3 length: 14 amino acids. Germline V gene data show CDR1 as SGHVS and CDR2 as FQNEAQ. DNA of the CDR3: TGTGCCAGCAGCCCGAGGACAGGTCGGGAAAAACTGTTTTTT. Its protein is CASSPRTGREKLFF.

The J gene is TRBJ1-2, the V gene TRBV5-1; a weak D match, TRBD1 (6 bases). Germline values: CDR1 SGHRS, CDR2 YFSETQ. This CDR3 has 13 residues. The V end was cut by 4 bases, the J end by 4 bases, with 11 bases between. The CDR3 DNA reads TGCGCCAGCAGCATGGACAGTCTCTATGGCTACACCTTC. Protein sequence: CASSMDSLYGYTF.

This clone was detected only a few times. The rearrangement links TRBV6-5 to TRBJ2-3; TRBD2 agrees at 12 bases. Germline V lookup: CDR1 MNHEY, CDR2 SVGAGI. Germline trimming cut 6 bases from V and 4 bases from J; bases unmatched to any gene: 5. There are 15 residues in the CDR3. The DNA of the CDR3 is TGTGCCAGCAGGGCTAGCGGGGGGGCCTCAGATACGCAGTATTTT. Translating it yields CASRASGGASDTQYF.

This chain connects TRBV20-1 to TRBJ2-3; 8 bases line up with TRBD1. Trimming removed 3 bases from V and 0 bases from J; junction bases left unmatched: 5. Germline V CDR1 and CDR2: DFQATT, SNEGSKA (reference sequence). The CDR3 length is 15 residues. The CDR3 DNA sequence: TGCAGTGCTAGTGGACAGGGTGTGAGCACAGATACGCAGTATTTT. It codes for CSASGQGVSTDTQYF.

This clone showed up just once. V and J are TRBV27 and TRBJ2-7; D is possibly TRBD1 (6 bases). The CDR3 spans 15 residues. V was pared by 2 bases and J by 11 bases, with 22 bases between. The germline V gene encodes CDR1 MNHEY and CDR2 SMNVEV (reference sequence). CDR3: CASSLGSEQGQGKYF. As DNA, the CDR3 is TGTGCCAGCAGTTTAGGTTCCGAACAGGGTCAGGGTAAGTACTTC.

The CDR3 reads CASSPGVQETQYF. The CDR3 DNA follows: TGTGCCAGCAGCCCCGGAGTCCAAGAGACCCAGTACTTC. The V gene is TRBV9, the J gene TRBJ2-5; no clear D. The CDR3 is made up of 13 amino acids. The V gene lost 4 bases and the J gene lost 1 base, with 8 bases spanning the gap. CDR1 SGDLS and CDR2 YYNGEE come from the germline V gene.

V usage is TRBV4-1 and J usage is TRBJ2-1, with 10 nucleotides matching TRBD1. Germline V gives CDR1 MGHRA, CDR2 YSYEKL. The trim removed 0 bases at V and 12 bases at J, leaving 8 bases unmatched. The CDR3 contains 15 residues. CDR3 protein: CASSQEGQGRAGQFF. The CDR3 DNA reads as TGCGCCAGCAGCCAAGAGGGACAGGGGCGTGCGGGGCAGTTCTTC.

The chain uses TRBV5-8 and TRBJ2-3; 8 bases are shared with TRBD1. The CDR3 covers 15 residues. With 4 bases clipped from V and 2 bases from J, the junction kept 6 bases outside the gene matches. Germline CDR1 SGHTS, CDR2 YDEGEE. DNA for the CDR3: TGTGCCAGCAGCCTCGGACAGGGCACCACAGATACGCAGTATTTT. This codes for CASSLGQGTTDTQYF.

This clone appeared a few times. The chain is built from TRBV7-9 and TRBJ2-7; unclear D gene. Germline loops: CDR1 SEHNR, CDR2 FQNEAQ (reference sequence). V lost 5 bases, J lost 0 bases, and 8 bases lay in between. This CDR3 comprises 13 residues. CDR3 in amino acids: CASSDGYSYEQYF. CDR3 nucleotides: TGTGCCAGCAGCGACGGTTACTCCTACGAGCAGTACTTC.